A single sample gave rise to the 7 T cell receptor beta chains below, sequenced in a study of blood T cell repertoires in COVID-19. Sequencing used immunoSEQ multiplex PCR; TCRdb keeps in-frame clones, though not all of them. Among fewer than 350,000 clones listed, roughly 79% were seen once. Sequenced material: peripheral blood. Receptors were obtained from a woman in her sixties with active or convalescent COVID-19.

This clone was observed a few times. The V and J genes are TRBV30 and TRBJ1-6; 9 bases align to TRBD1. The germline gives CDR1 GTSNPN, CDR2 SVGIG (reference sequence). Trimming removed 3 bases from V and 9 bases from J; junction bases left unmatched: 6. The CDR3 is 14 residues long. In DNA, the CDR3 is TGTGCCTGGAGGGACAGGGGAAGGCTTTCACCCCTCCACTTT. It encodes CAWRDRGRLSPLHF.

This sequence joins TRBV10-3 and TRBJ1-4; D is uncertain. This CDR3 region has 14 residues. CDR1 and CDR2 from the germline V gene are ENHRY and SYGVKD. V lost 3 bases, J lost 10 bases, and 15 bases lay in between. CDR3 loop: CAISDRQTLGKLFF. The CDR3 DNA sequence: TGTGCCATCAGTGACCGGCAGACTCTGGGAAAACTGTTTTTT.

The rearrangement links TRBV5-4 to TRBJ1-1; D unresolved. Germline CDR1 reads SGHNT; CDR2 reads YYREEE (reference sequence). CDR3 length equals 14 residues. Trimming removed 3 bases at V and 5 bases at J, with 14 bases between. The CDR3 sequence: CASSSKAGETEAFF. DNA for the CDR3: TGTGCCAGCAGCTCGAAGGCCGGGGAAACTGAAGCTTTCTTT. Together with reference TRBV5-4 and TRBJ1-1, the CDR3 gives the full variable domain: ETGVTQSPTHLIKTRGQQVTLRCSSQSGHNTVSWYQQALGQGPQFIFQYYREEENGRGNFPPRFSGLQFPNYSSELNVNALELDDSALYLCASSSKAGETEAFFGQGTRLTVV.

V and J are TRBV7-9 and TRBJ1-2, with 10 nucleotides matching TRBD1. The CDR3 covers 14 residues. Germline V CDR1 and CDR2: SEHNR, FQNEAQ (reference sequence). V shed 5 bases and J 7 bases; nucleotides not matched to a gene: 7. This chain's CDR3 is CASSAPGQGTGYTF. In DNA, the CDR3 is TGTGCCAGCAGCGCTCCGGGACAGGGGACTGGCTACACCTTC.

The chain employs TRBV15 and TRBJ1-1, with D tentatively TRBD1 (5 bases). V was pared by 3 bases and J by 9 bases, with 14 bases between. The CDR3 loop spans 13 amino acids. Per germline, CDR1 LNHNV and CDR2 YYDKDF (reference sequence). In DNA, the CDR3 is TGTGCCACCAGCAGGCAGAGGGGAGGGAAAGCTTTCTTT. The encoded protein is CATSRQRGGKAFF. The variable domain in full, completed from reference TRBV15 and TRBJ1-1, reads DAMVIQNPRYQVTQFGKPVTLSCSQTLNHNVMYWYQQKSSQAPKLLFHYYDKDFNNEADTPDNFQSRRPNTSFCFLDIRSPGLGDTAMYLCATSRQRGGKAFFGQGTRLTVV.

V usage is TRBV7-9 and J usage is TRBJ2-2, with 9 bases that match TRBD2. CDR1 is SEHNR and CDR2 is FQNEAQ in the germline V gene (reference sequence). J gave up 5 bases and V 8 bases, and 6 bases lay outside the gene matches. CDR3 size: 14 residues. CDR3 amino acids: CASPGLAQTGELFF. CDR3 sequence (DNA): TGTGCCAGCCCGGGACTAGCTCAAACCGGGGAGCTGTTTTTT.

The gene calls are TRBV30 and TRBJ2-1, with D possibly TRBD1 on 6 matching bases. The CDR3 has 14 amino acids. Trimming cost V 4 bases and J 3 bases, with 13 bases left between them. The V gene's germline CDR1 is GTSNPN and CDR2 SVGIG (reference sequence). For the CDR3, the DNA is TGTGCCTGGAAGGCAGGGGAAATCTACAATGAGCAGTTCTTC. Its protein product is CAWKAGEIYNEQFF.